A single sample is the source of the 26 T cell receptor beta chains below, sequenced in a study of shared clonotypes between healthy human individuals. Sequenced by immunoSEQ multiplex PCR; TCRdb stores in-frame clones only, minus some. Found here are millions of clones, approximately 90% of them singletons; the top ten hold around 0.15%. The sample taken for sequencing was naive CD4+ T cells sorted from blood. Subset here: CD45RA+ positively selected. The receptors derive from a man aged 18 to 35 in good health.

The V call is TRBV6-1, the J call TRBJ2-3; 8 bases agree with TRBD2. Germline loops: CDR1 MNHNS, CDR2 SASEGT. This CDR3 spans 16 amino acids. Trimming took 1 base from V and 2 from J; bases not matched to a gene: 5. This chain's CDR3 is CASSEVSGGYTDTQYF. The CDR3 DNA sequence: TGTGCCAGCAGTGAAGTGTCGGGAGGGTACACAGATACGCAGTATTTT.

This sequence joins TRBV2 and TRBJ1-6; a possible D gene is TRBD1 (5 bases). Trimming removed 3 bases from V and 10 bases from J, with 7 bases in between. The germline V gene has CDR1 SNHLY and CDR2 FYNNEI. CDR3 length equals 12 residues. This chain's CDR3 is CASSDRASPLHF. The CDR3 nucleotides are TGTGCCAGCAGTGACAGGGCATCACCCCTCCACTTT.

The rearrangement uses TRBV4-1 and TRBJ2-2, with 10 bases fitting TRBD1. The CDR3 runs 18 residues. Germline lookup yields CDR1 MGHRA and CDR2 YSYEKL. J was trimmed by 3 bases and V by 5 bases; bases with no gene match: 12. The CDR3 DNA sequence: TGCGCCAGCAGCGCCCGGGACAGGGGTTTTTTTGACACCGGGGAGCTGTTTTTT. This translates into CASSARDRGFFDTGELFF.

This chain uses TRBV5-1 with TRBJ1-2; TRBD1 agrees at 9 bases. CDR1 is SGHRS and CDR2 is YFSETQ in the germline V gene. There are 17 residues in the CDR3. V was pared by 3 bases and J by 0 bases, with 9 bases of the junction left unmatched. The CDR3 spells CASSSLRQGGTNYGYTF. The CDR3 DNA follows: TGCGCCAGCAGCTCTTTGAGACAGGGGGGCACTAACTATGGCTACACCTTC.

The V gene is TRBV7-9, the J gene TRBJ2-2, with D hard to call. The CDR3 extends over 13 amino acids. V lost 3 bases to trimming and J lost 4 bases, with 6 bases between them. The V gene's germline CDR1 is SEHNR and CDR2 FQNEAQ (reference sequence). CDR3 in amino acids: CASSLGFTGELFF. For the CDR3, the DNA is TGTGCCAGCAGCTTGGGGTTCACCGGGGAGCTGTTTTTT.

The chain combines TRBV7-9 with TRBJ2-1; D is ambiguous. Trimming left V 5 bases short and J 7 bases short, with 9 bases between. The CDR3 loop spans 12 amino acids. Germline CDR1 SEHNR, CDR2 FQNEAQ (reference sequence). The chain's CDR3 is CASSMPLNEQFF. DNA of the CDR3: TGTGCCAGCAGCATGCCTCTTAATGAGCAGTTCTTC.

This clone was counted only a few times. The chain has TRBV7-9 and TRBJ1-6; weak D call: TRBD1 (5 bases). The ends were cut back, 8 bases at V and 9 bases at J, with 14 bases in the middle. The germline V gene encodes CDR1 SEHNR and CDR2 FQNEAQ (reference sequence). The CDR3 is 13 residues long. The CDR3 reads CASQGLLGSPLHF. For the CDR3, the DNA is TGTGCCAGCCAGGGTTTGTTGGGTTCACCCCTCCACTTT.

V usage is TRBV11-3 and J usage is TRBJ2-5; D remains unclear. Germline CDR1 SGHNT, CDR2 YENEEA. The CDR3 runs 14 residues. Deletions cut 0 bases from V and 3 bases from J, with 8 bases between. CDR3 sequence reads: CASSLDPTEETQYF. In DNA, the CDR3 is TGTGCCAGCAGCTTAGATCCTACGGAAGAGACCCAGTACTTC.

The chain couples TRBV6-5 to TRBJ1-2; D unresolved. The V end was cut by 5 bases, the J end by 6 bases, with 16 bases between. The CDR3 is made up of 14 amino acids. Germline CDR1 and CDR2: MNHEY and SVGAGI. The CDR3 reads CASSTRRKENGYTF. CDR3 DNA sequence: TGTGCCAGCAGTACTCGACGGAAAGAGAATGGCTACACCTTC.

A note on this clone: The identical CDR3 is also encoded by other nucleotide sequences in the sample. In nucleotides, the CDR3 is TGCGCCAGCAGCTTGAGGGGCGATAGCAATCAGCCCCAGCATTTT. It specifies CASSLRGDSNQPQHF. The V and J genes are TRBV5-1 and TRBJ1-5, with a weak D call TRBD1 (5 bases). V shed 1 base and J shed 0 bases, with 8 bases lying between them. CDR1 and CDR2 from the germline V gene are SGHRS and YFSETQ. The CDR3 consists of 15 residues.

CDR3 DNA: TGTGCCAGCAGCCAACCGGGACAGGGAAGTATGGAGCAGTACTTC. Amino acids: CASSQPGQGSMEQYF. This rearrangement joins TRBV7-2 to TRBJ2-7; 9 bases line up with TRBD1. Looked up from germline, CDR1 is SGHTA and CDR2 is FQGNSA. With V trimmed by 5 bases and J by 7 bases, 12 bases remained unmatched. The length of the CDR3 is 15 residues. Based on the CDR3 plus reference TRBV7-2 and TRBJ2-7, the full variable domain is GAGVSQSPSNKVTEKGKDVELRCDPISGHTALYWYRQSLGQGLEFLIYFQGNSAPDKSGLPSDRFSAERTGGSVSTLTIQRTQQEDSAVYLCASSQPGQGSMEQYFGPGTRLTVT.

The J gene is TRBJ2-2, the V gene TRBV28, with a weak D call TRBD2 (6 bases). The V and J ends lost 7 bases and 7 bases respectively, with 16 bases between them. From germline, CDR1 is MDHEN and CDR2 SYDVKM. The CDR3 runs 14 residues. CDR3 sequence reads: CASNRGGSGGELFF. In DNA, the CDR3 is TGTGCCAGCAACCGAGGAGGGTCGGGCGGGGAGCTGTTTTTT.

V and J are TRBV7-2 and TRBJ1-5, with unresolved D. The CDR3 contains 13 residues. Germline V gene sequence: CDR1 SGHTA, CDR2 FQGNSA. V dropped 2 bases and J dropped 7 bases, with 9 bases sitting between them. The CDR3 sequence is CASSLWSGQPQHF. Here the CDR3 DNA reads TGTGCCAGCAGCTTATGGAGTGGGCAGCCCCAGCATTTT.

Turning to this clone: The sample holds other DNA sequences that translate to the same CDR3. This chain joins TRBV5-1 and TRBJ2-7, with D perhaps TRBD1 (5 bases). The CDR3 has 12 residues. In germline, CDR1 is SGHRS, CDR2 YFSETQ. V lost 0 bases and J 7 bases, leaving 8 bases between the germline ends. CDR3 sequence: CASSLAGREQYF. As DNA, the CDR3 is TGCGCCAGCAGCTTGGCAGGGCGGGAGCAGTACTTC.

V is TRBV18 and J is TRBJ2-5; tentatively, D is TRBD2 (5 bases). This CDR3 has 15 residues. The V gene's germline CDR1 is KGHSH and CDR2 LQKENI. V was clipped by 3 bases and J by 5 bases, with 16 bases between them. In nucleotides, the CDR3 is TGTGCCAGCTCACCCCGCACTGTTGGGGAGGAGACCCAGTACTTC. This encodes CASSPRTVGEETQYF.

The CDR3 region has the DNA TGTGCCAGCTCACCACAGGGAGTAGAGACCCAGTACTTC. Its translation: CASSPQGVETQYF. The chain has TRBV18 and TRBJ2-5, with D tentatively TRBD2 (5 bases). The CDR3 has 13 residues. Trimming stripped 1 base from V and 4 bases from J, with 7 bases between. Per germline, CDR1 KGHSH and CDR2 LQKENI. The full variable domain, rest sourced from reference TRBV18 and TRBJ2-5, is NAGVMQNPRHLVRRRGQEARLRCSPMKGHSHVYWYRQLPEEGLKFMVYLQKENIIDESGMPKERFSAEFPKEGPSILRIQQVVRGDSAAYFCASSPQGVETQYFGPGTRLLVL.

The J gene is TRBJ2-3, the V gene TRBV6-1, with D perhaps matching TRBD1 (6 bases). This CDR3 is 14 amino acids long. Germline CDR1 MNHNS, CDR2 SASEGT. The V and J ends lost 6 bases and 2 bases respectively, with 12 bases between them. CDR3 in DNA: TGTGCCAGCAGACTACAGGGAGACACAGATACGCAGTATTTT. This translates into CASRLQGDTDTQYF.

The CDR3 DNA follows: TGTGCCAGTGGCGTACCCCGCGCGTCGAACACCTACGAGCAGTACTTC. This codes for CASGVPRASNTYEQYF. V gene TRBV19 combines with J gene TRBJ2-7; D is unresolved. Trimming took off 8 bases at V and 2 bases at J, with 22 bases between the two ends. Germline V gene data show CDR1 as LNHDA and CDR2 as SQIVND (reference sequence). This CDR3 comprises 16 residues.

The chain is built from TRBV7-9 and TRBJ1-4; a possible D gene is TRBD1 (5 bases). The CDR3 has 15 residues. Trimming cost V 0 bases and J 7 bases, with 12 bases left between them. CDR1 and CDR2 from the germline V gene are SEHNR and FQNEAQ (reference sequence). The CDR3 DNA sequence: TGTGCCAGCAGCTTAGCGCTAACAGGAGTTGAAAAACTGTTTTTT. The encoded protein is CASSLALTGVEKLFF.

V is TRBV6-1 and J is TRBJ1-4; the D is unclear. The CDR3 runs to 13 residues. V was cut by 4 bases and J by 8 bases, with 11 bases left in between. Germline V gene sequence: CDR1 MNHNS, CDR2 SASEGT. This chain's CDR3 is CASSAGRVEKLFF. The CDR3 DNA sequence: TGTGCCAGCAGTGCGGGAAGGGTAGAAAAACTGTTTTTT.

The chain carries TRBV5-5 and TRBJ1-4, with D tentatively TRBD1 (5 bases). V was pared by 4 bases and J by 7 bases, with 20 bases between. The germline CDR1 and CDR2 sequences are SGHKS and YYEKEE (reference sequence). The CDR3 extends over 16 amino acids. CDR3 region: CASSAPPQGVGEKLFF. The CDR3 DNA reads as TGTGCCAGCAGCGCCCCTCCCCAGGGCGTGGGTGAAAAACTGTTTTTT.

This sequence joins TRBV28 and TRBJ1-2, with TRBD1 as a possible D gene (6 bases). Trimming shortened V by 10 bases and J by 4 bases, and 22 bases separated the two germline ends. Per germline, CDR1 MDHEN and CDR2 SYDVKM. This CDR3 spans 15 amino acids. The CDR3 reads CATRQTAGEGYGYTF. In nucleotides, the CDR3 is TGTGCCACCCGCCAGACAGCAGGGGAGGGCTATGGCTACACCTTC.

The V call is TRBV5-1, the J call TRBJ2-1; a possible D gene is TRBD1 (6 bases). From germline, CDR1 is SGHRS and CDR2 YFSETQ. This CDR3 comprises 11 residues. V lost 6 bases and J 6 bases, leaving 7 bases between the germline ends. CDR3 nucleotide sequence: TGCGCCAGCACGGACAGCAATGAGCAGTTCTTC. Translated, it gives CASTDSNEQFF.

V and J are TRBV18 and TRBJ1-4; 7 bases are a match to TRBD1. This CDR3 spans 16 amino acids. The trim removed 6 bases at V and 0 bases at J, leaving 7 bases unmatched. Germline V gene data show CDR1 as KGHSH and CDR2 as LQKENI. CDR3 coding DNA: TGTGCCAGCTCTCCGGGACAGACACCAACTAATGAAAAACTGTTTTTT. Translation gives CASSPGQTPTNEKLFF.

This CDR3 reads CASSLPSRGYEQYF. CDR3 in DNA: TGTGCCAGCAGCCTACCGAGCAGGGGCTACGAGCAGTACTTC. V and J are TRBV7-2 and TRBJ2-7; perhaps TRBD1 as D (6 bases). Germline loops: CDR1 SGHTA, CDR2 FQGNSA. V lost 5 bases, J lost 3 bases, and 14 bases lay in between. This CDR3 spans 14 amino acids.

The rearrangement links TRBV2 to TRBJ1-5; tentatively, D is TRBD1 (5 bases). V lost 3 bases and J lost 3, with 12 bases in between. The CDR3 covers 15 residues. Looked up from germline, CDR1 is SNHLY and CDR2 is FYNNEI. The CDR3 is CASSEGQAFNQPQHF. Here the CDR3 DNA reads TGTGCCAGCAGTGAGGGGCAGGCCTTCAATCAGCCCCAGCATTTT.